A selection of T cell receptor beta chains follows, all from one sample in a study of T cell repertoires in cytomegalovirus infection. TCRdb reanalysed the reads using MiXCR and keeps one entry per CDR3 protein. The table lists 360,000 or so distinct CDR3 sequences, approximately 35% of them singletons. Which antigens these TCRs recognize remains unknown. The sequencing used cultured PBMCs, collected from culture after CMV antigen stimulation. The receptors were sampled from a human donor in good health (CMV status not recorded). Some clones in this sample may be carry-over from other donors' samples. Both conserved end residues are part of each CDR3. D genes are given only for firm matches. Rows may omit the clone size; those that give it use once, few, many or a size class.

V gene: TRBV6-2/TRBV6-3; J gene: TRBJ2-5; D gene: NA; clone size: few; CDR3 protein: CASSYREETQYF; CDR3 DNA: TGTGCCAGCAGTTACCGGGAGGAGACCCAGTACTTC
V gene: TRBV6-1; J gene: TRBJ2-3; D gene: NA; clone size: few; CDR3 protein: CASSPIAPSTDTQYF; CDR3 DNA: TGTGCCAGCAGTCCAATAGCACCAAGCACAGATACGCAGTATTTT
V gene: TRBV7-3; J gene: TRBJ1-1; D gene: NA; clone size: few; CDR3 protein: CASSLSSKGEAFF; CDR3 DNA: TGTGCCAGCAGCTTATCTTCCAAAGGAGAAGCTTTCTTT
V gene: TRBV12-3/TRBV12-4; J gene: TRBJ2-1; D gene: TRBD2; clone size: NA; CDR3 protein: CASRAGVSYNEQFF; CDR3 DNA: TGTGCCAGCAGGGCGGGAGTATCCTACAATGAGCAGTTCTTC
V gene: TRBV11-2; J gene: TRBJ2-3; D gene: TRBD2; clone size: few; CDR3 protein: CASSPHGGMRADTQYF; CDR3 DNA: TGTGCCAGCAGCCCCCACGGGGGGATGCGAGCAGATACGCAGTATTTT
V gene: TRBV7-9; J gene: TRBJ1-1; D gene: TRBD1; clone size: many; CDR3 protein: CASSRQGGTEAFF; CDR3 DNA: TGTGCCAGCAGTCGACAGGGGGGCACTGAAGCTTTCTTT
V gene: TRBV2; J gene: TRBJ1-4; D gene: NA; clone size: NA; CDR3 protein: CASSAGGIGEKLFF; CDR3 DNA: TGTGCCAGCAGTGCCGGGGGAATCGGGGAAAAACTGTTTTTT
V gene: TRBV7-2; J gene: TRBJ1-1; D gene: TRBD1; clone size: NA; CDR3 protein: CASSRDRRTEAFF; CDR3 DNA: TGTGCCAGCAGCAGGGACAGGAGGACTGAAGCTTTCTTT
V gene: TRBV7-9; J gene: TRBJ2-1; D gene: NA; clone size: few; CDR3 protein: CASSLGPNSASRNEQFF; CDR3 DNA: TGTGCCAGCAGCTTAGGCCCGAATAGCGCATCTAGGAATGAGCAGTTCTTC
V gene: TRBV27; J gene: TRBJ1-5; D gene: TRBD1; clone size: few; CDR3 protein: CATGTASNQPQHF; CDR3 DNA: TGTGCCACCGGGACAGCCAGCAATCAGCCCCAGCATTTT
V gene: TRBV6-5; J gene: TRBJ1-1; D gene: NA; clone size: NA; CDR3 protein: CASSYLDGTEAFF; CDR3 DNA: TGTGCCAGCAGTTACCTTGACGGCACTGAAGCTTTCTTT
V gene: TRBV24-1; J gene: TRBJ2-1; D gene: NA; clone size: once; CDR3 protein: CATSGSSVGEQFF; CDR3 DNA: TGTGCCACCAGTGGTTCTAGCGTGGGTGAGCAGTTCTTC
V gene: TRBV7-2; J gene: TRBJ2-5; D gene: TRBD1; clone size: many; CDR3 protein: CASSSGQLGTQYF; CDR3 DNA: TGTGCCAGCAGCTCGGGACAGCTCGGGACCCAGTACTTC
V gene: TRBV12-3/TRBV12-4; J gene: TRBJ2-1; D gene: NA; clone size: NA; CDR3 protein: CASRIGTITNNEQFF; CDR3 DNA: TGTGCCAGCAGAATAGGGACAATCACTAACAATGAGCAGTTCTTC
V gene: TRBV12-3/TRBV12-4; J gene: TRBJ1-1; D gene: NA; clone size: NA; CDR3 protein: CASTRDFGAFF; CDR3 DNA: TGTGCCAGCACCAGGGACTTCGGGGCTTTCTTT
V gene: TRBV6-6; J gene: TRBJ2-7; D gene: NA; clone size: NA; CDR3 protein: CASSLQGGPYEQYF; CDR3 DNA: TGTGCCAGCAGCCTCCAAGGCGGACCCTACGAGCAGTACTTC
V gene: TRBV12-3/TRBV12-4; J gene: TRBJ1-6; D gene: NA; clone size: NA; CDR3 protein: CASSLEAGRGPLHF; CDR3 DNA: TGTGCCAGCAGTTTAGAGGCCGGCCGGGGACCCCTCCACTTT
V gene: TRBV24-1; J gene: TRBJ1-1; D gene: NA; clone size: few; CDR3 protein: CATSDLYDEAFF; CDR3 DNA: TGTGCCACCAGTGATTTGTACGATGAAGCTTTCTTT
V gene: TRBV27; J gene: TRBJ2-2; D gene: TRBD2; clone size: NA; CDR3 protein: CASSPGTRVGELFF; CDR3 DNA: TGTGCCAGCAGTCCCGGGACTAGGGTCGGGGAGCTGTTTTTT
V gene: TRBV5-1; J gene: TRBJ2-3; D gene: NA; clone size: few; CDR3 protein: CASSLSLLGVTDTQYF; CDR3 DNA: TGCGCCAGCAGCTTATCTCTACTAGGGGTCACAGATACGCAGTATTTT
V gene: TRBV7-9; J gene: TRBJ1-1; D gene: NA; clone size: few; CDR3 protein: CASSLGVRDNTEAFF; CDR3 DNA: TGTGCCAGCAGCTTAGGGGTCAGGGATAACACTGAAGCTTTCTTT
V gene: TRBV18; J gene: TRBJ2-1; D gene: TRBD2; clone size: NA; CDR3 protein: CASSPVSGTSVEGAYNEQFF; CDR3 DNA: TGTGCCAGCTCACCAGTATCAGGGACTAGTGTGGAAGGCGCCTACAATGAGCAGTTCTTC
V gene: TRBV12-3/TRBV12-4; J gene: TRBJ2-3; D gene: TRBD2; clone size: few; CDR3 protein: CASSGRTSDGLTDTQYF; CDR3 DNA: TGTGCCAGCAGTGGTCGGACTAGCGACGGTCTCACAGATACGCAGTATTTT
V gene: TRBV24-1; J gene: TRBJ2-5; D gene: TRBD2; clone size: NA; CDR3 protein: CATSNPGRAEETQYF; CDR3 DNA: TGTGCCACCAGTAACCCCGGGAGGGCAGAGGAGACCCAGTACTTC
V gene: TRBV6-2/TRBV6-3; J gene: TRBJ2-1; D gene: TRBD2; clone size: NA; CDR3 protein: CASSYLGLAGIYEQFF; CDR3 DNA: TGTGCCAGCAGTTACCTAGGACTAGCGGGTATCTATGAGCAGTTCTTC
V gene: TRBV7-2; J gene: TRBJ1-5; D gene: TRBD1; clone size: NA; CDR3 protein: CASSIWTGEQPQHF; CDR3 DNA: TGTGCCAGCAGCATCTGGACAGGGGAGCAGCCCCAGCATTTT
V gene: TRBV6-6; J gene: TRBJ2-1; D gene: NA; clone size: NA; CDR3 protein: CASSFEEYEQFF; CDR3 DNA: TGTGCCAGCAGTTTCGAAGAGTATGAGCAGTTCTTC
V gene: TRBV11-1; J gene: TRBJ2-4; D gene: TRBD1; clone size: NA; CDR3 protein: CASSPRTGKNIQYF; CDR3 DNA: TGTGCCAGCAGCCCTCGGACAGGGAAGAACATTCAGTACTTC
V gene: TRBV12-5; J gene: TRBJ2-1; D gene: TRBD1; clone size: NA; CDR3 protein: CASGSDIPGQGNNEQFF; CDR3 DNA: TGTGCTAGTGGATCTGATATCCCGGGACAGGGAAACAATGAGCAGTTCTTC
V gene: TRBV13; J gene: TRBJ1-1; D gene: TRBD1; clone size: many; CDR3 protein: CASRLPRRDRGIRNTEAFF; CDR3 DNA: TGTGCCAGCAGATTACCGAGGAGGGACAGGGGGATTAGGAACACTGAAGCTTTCTTT
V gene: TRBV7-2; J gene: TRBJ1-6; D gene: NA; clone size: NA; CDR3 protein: CASSLAGPEVGPLHF; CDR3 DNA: TGTGCCAGCAGCTTAGCCGGGCCAGAAGTCGGACCCCTCCACTTT
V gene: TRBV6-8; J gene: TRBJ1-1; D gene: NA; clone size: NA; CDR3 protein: CASSRQVGLNTEAFF; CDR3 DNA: TGTGCCAGCAGTCGACAGGTGGGGTTGAACACTGAAGCTTTCTTT
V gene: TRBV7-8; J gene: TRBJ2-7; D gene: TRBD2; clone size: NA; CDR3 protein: CASSFTSGRTEQYF; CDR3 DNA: TGTGCCAGCAGCTTTACCAGCGGGAGGACCGAGCAGTACTTC
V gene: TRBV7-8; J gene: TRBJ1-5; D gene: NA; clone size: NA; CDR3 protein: CASSTGNQPQHF; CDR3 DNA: TGTGCCAGCTCAACAGGGAATCAGCCCCAGCATTTT
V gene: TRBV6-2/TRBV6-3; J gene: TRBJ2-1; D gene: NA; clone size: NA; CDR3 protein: CASSYSSSWARGNEQFF; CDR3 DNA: TGTGCCAGCAGTTACTCGAGTTCTTGGGCTAGAGGCAATGAGCAGTTCTTC
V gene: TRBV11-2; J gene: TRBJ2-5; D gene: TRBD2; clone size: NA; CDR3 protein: CASSSGLAGGGQETQYF; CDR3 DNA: TGTGCCAGCAGCTCGGGACTAGCGGGAGGGGGACAAGAGACCCAGTACTTC
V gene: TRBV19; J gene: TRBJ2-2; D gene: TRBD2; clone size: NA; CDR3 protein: CASSIKSGSGTGELFF; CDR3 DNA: TGTGCCAGTAGTATAAAAAGCGGGAGCGGTACCGGGGAGCTGTTTTTT
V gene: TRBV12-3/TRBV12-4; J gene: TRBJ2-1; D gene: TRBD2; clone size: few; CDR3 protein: CASTQAGAYNEQFF; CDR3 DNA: TGTGCCAGCACCCAAGCGGGAGCCTACAATGAGCAGTTCTTC
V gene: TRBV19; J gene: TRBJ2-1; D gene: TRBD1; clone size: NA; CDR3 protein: CASSIRGPGNEQFF; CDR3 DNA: TGTGCCAGTAGTATAAGGGGGCCGGGAAATGAGCAGTTCTTC
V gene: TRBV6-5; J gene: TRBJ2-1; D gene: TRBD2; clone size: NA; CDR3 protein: CASSSGLLAGVEQFF; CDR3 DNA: TGTGCCAGCAGTTCGGGCTTACTAGCGGGAGTTGAGCAGTTCTTC
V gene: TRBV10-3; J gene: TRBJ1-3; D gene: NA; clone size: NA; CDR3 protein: CAIGGGLSGNTIYF; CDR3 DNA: TGTGCCATCGGGGGGGGTCTCTCTGGAAACACCATATATTTT
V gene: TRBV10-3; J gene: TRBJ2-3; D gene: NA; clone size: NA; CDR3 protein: CAIKSGTTDTQYF; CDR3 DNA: TGTGCCATCAAAAGCGGTACCACAGATACGCAGTATTTT
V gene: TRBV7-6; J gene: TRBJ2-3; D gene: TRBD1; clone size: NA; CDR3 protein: CASSFLAGGSSSTDTQYF; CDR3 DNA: TGTGCCAGCAGCTTTCTGGCAGGGGGCAGCTCTAGCACAGATACGCAGTATTTT
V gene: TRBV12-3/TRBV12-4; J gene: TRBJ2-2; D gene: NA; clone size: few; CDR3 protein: CASSLSYRQNTGELFF; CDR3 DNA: TGTGCCAGCAGTTTAAGTTACAGACAGAACACCGGGGAGCTGTTTTTT
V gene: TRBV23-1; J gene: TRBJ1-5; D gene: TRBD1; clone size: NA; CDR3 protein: CASSQLDRVFLQPQHF; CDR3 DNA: TGCGCCAGCAGTCAATTGGACAGGGTATTCTTGCAGCCCCAGCATTTT
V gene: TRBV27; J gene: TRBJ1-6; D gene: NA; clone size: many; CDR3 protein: CASRPGGRENSPLHF; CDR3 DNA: TGTGCCAGCAGGCCCGGGGGCAGGGAAAATTCACCCCTCCACTTT
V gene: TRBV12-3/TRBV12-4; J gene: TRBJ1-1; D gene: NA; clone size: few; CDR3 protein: CASERGLVDTEAFF; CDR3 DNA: TGTGCCAGCGAGAGGGGATTGGTGGACACTGAAGCTTTCTTT
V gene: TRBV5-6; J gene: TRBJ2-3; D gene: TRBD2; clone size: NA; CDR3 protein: CASSPGLAGERTDTQYF; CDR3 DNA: TGTGCCAGCAGCCCTGGACTAGCGGGAGAACGCACAGATACGCAGTATTTT
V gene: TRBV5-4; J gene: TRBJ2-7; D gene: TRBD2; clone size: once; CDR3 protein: CASSPTSGRALERQYF; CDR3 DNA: TGTGCCAGCAGCCCAACTAGCGGGAGGGCACTGGAGCGGCAGTACTTC
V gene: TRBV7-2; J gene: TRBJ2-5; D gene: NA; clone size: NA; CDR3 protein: CASRRSEWQETQYF; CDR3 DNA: TGTGCCAGCAGGAGAAGCGAGTGGCAAGAGACCCAGTACTTC
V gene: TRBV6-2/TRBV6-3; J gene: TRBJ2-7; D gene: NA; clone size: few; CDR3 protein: CASSYSPNVYEQYF; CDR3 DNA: TGTGCCAGCAGTTACTCCCCAAACGTCTACGAGCAGTACTTC
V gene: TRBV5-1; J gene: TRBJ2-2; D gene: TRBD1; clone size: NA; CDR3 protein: CASSLDVRQGTLAGELFF; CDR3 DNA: TGCGCCAGCAGCTTGGATGTGAGACAGGGGACCCTGGCCGGGGAGCTGTTTTTT
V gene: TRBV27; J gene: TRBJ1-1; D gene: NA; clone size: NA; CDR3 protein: CASSPQIRQGQGTEAFF; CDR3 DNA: TGTGCCAGCAGTCCACAAATAAGGCAGGGGCAAGGCACTGAAGCTTTCTTT
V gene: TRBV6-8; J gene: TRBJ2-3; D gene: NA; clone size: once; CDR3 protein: CASSHLGGQLTETQYF; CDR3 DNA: TGTGCCAGTTCCCACCTAGGTGGACAGTTGACAGAGACGCAGTATTTT
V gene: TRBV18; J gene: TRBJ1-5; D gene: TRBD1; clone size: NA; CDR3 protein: CASSPPGQVNNQPQHF; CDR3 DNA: TGTGCCAGCTCACCACCGGGACAGGTTAACAATCAGCCCCAGCATTTT
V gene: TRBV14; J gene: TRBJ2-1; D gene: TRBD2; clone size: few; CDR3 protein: CASSSPGLSSYNEQFF; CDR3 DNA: TGTGCCAGCAGCTCACCGGGACTAAGCTCCTACAATGAGCAGTTCTTC
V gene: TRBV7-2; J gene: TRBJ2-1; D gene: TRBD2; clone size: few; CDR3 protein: CASGNLLAGVGNEQFF; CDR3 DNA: TGTGCCAGCGGCAACTTACTAGCGGGAGTAGGGAATGAGCAGTTCTTC